These 17 T cell receptor beta chains share one sample of origin, sequenced in a study of T cell repertoires in cytomegalovirus infection. TCRdb used MiXCR to reprocess the reads, holding one entry per CDR3 protein. This sample has fewer than 550,000 distinct CDR3 sequences; about a quarter occur once, and the top ten carry over 10%. The specimen sequenced was PBMCs. These receptors all stem from a human donor in good health (CMV status not recorded). Some clones in this sample may be carry-over from other donors' samples.

This clonotype showed up just a few times. CDR3 loop: CASSQDSQRDYNEQFF. The CDR3 DNA reads TGCGCCAGCAGCCAAGATAGTCAGCGGGACTACAATGAGCAGTTCTTC. This sequence joins TRBV4-3 and TRBJ2-1; 7 positions agree with TRBD2. CDR3 length equals 16 residues. Germline CDR1 is LGHNA and CDR2 is YSLEER. The ends lost 0 bases at V and 3 bases at J; junction bases unmatched: 5.

The V and J genes are TRBV5-5 and TRBJ1-1; 7 bases are shared with TRBD1. Germline CDR1 is SGHKS and CDR2 is YYEKEE (reference sequence). The CDR3 has 14 amino acids. V shed 2 bases and J 11 bases; nucleotides not matched to a gene: 12. CDR3 amino acids: CASSFTGTVDGAFF. The CDR3 DNA sequence: TGTGCCAGCAGCTTCACCGGGACAGTGGATGGTGCTTTCTTT.

The table lists this clonotype with a count of one. This is likely a read error, given that the CDR3 carries no conserved phenylalanine or tryptophan at its end. The chain employs TRBV7-3 and TRBJ2-5; tentatively, D is TRBD2 (6 bases). CDR1 and CDR2 (germline): SGHTA, FQGTGA. The CDR3 spans 14 residues. V gave up 5 bases and J gave up 3 bases, with 13 bases separating them. The CDR3 DNA reads TGTGCCAGCAGCCATTACGTAGCGGAAGAGACCCAGTACGTC. It specifies CASSHYVAEETQYV.

This clonotype has ten or more counts. This chain uses TRBV6-1 with TRBJ1-1, with a possible D match to TRBD1 (5 bases). Germline CDR1 is MNHNS and CDR2 is SASEGT. Trimming pared 5 bases from V and 5 bases from J, leaving 21 bases between. The CDR3 loop spans 16 amino acids. The CDR3 loop is CASSSLFGGKWTEAFF. The CDR3 nucleotides are TGTGCCAGCAGTTCATTGTTCGGGGGGAAATGGACTGAAGCTTTCTTT.

V and J are TRBV4-1 and TRBJ1-6; D is undetermined. The CDR3 loop spans 14 amino acids. V lost 2 bases, J lost 10 bases, and 12 bases lay in between. Germline V gives CDR1 MGHRA, CDR2 YSYEKL. The CDR3 sequence is CASSQRPQESPLHF. The CDR3, as DNA: TGCGCCAGCAGCCAACGGCCTCAGGAATCACCCCTCCACTTT.

This sequence joins TRBV20-1 and TRBJ2-7; 11 bases are a match to TRBD2. J lost 5 bases, V lost 5 bases, and 17 bases had no gene match. CDR3 length: 17 amino acids. Germline lookup yields CDR1 DFQATT and CDR2 SNEGSKA (reference sequence). The CDR3 sequence is CSAPKRLAGGVSHEQYF. CDR3 in DNA: TGCAGTGCTCCTAAGAGGCTAGCGGGAGGTGTAAGCCACGAGCAGTACTTC.

About this clonotype: Sequence at one end of the junction differs from germline and may be a read error. V and J are TRBV7-2 and TRBJ1-5; weak D call: TRBD1 (5 bases). The CDR3 is 14 residues long. In germline, CDR1 is SGHTA, CDR2 FQGNSA. The CDR3 DNA sequence: TGTGCCAGCAGCTTTCTCGGGGCAGATCAGCCCCAGCCTTTT. Its protein product is CASSFLGADQPQPF.

This chain uses TRBV7-2 with TRBJ2-1, with 7 positions matching TRBD2. CDR1 is SGHTA and CDR2 is FQGNSA in the germline V gene. The CDR3 sequence is 13 residues long. V lost 5 bases and J lost 8; bases outside the gene matches: 6. The CDR3 spells CASSQGRGDEQFF. CDR3 DNA sequence: TGTGCCAGCAGCCAAGGGAGGGGCGATGAGCAGTTCTTC.

This clonotype appeared a few times. The rearrangement links TRBV7-3 to TRBJ2-6, with 9 bases lining up with TRBD1. CDR1 and CDR2 (germline): SGHTA, FQGTGA. CDR3 size: 14 residues. J was trimmed by 2 bases and V by 8 bases; bases with no gene match: 1. CDR3 loop: CASGDRAGANVLTF. CDR3 coding DNA: TGTGCCAGCGGGGACAGGGCTGGGGCCAACGTCCTGACTTTC.

This clonotype appeared many times. The rearrangement links TRBV12-3 or TRBV12-4 to TRBJ2-1; D may be TRBD1 (6 bases). V was shortened by 7 bases and J by 0 bases, with 19 bases between the two germline ends. The CDR3 totals 17 residues. CDR3 sequence (DNA): TGTGCCAGCACACGTTGGACAGCGTTTAGCTCCTACAATGAGCAGTTCTTC. Protein sequence: CASTRWTAFSSYNEQFF.

This rearrangement joins TRBV5-1 to TRBJ2-5; no clear D gene. V was trimmed by 2 bases and J by 5 bases, leaving 10 bases between them. This CDR3 contains 13 residues. Per the germline V gene, CDR1 is SGHRS and CDR2 is YFSETQ. In DNA form, the CDR3 reads TGCGCCAGCAGCTTTATTGTGGGGGAGACCCAGTACTTC. Encoded protein: CASSFIVGETQYF.

This clonotype was seen a handful of times. The chain is built from TRBV6-6 and TRBJ2-7, with no clear D. Per the germline V gene, CDR1 is MNHNY and CDR2 is SVGAGI (reference sequence). The V gene lost 0 bases and the J gene lost 6 bases, with 21 bases spanning the gap. The CDR3 covers 17 residues. The CDR3 sequence: CASSYSTLGPTYFEQYF. Here the CDR3 DNA reads TGTGCCAGCAGTTACTCGACGCTGGGCCCCACCTACTTCGAGCAGTACTTC.

This clonotype has a count of ten or more. The chain couples TRBV7-2 to TRBJ1-5; D is unclear. The germline CDR1 and CDR2 sequences are SGHTA and FQGNSA. The CDR3 is 15 amino acids. The V and J ends lost 5 bases and 2 bases respectively, with 13 bases between them. CDR3 sequence: CASSQLAGRNQPQHF. CDR3 bases: TGTGCCAGCAGCCAACTTGCGGGCCGCAATCAGCCCCAGCATTTT.

This clonotype was found a few times. The V and J genes are TRBV18 and TRBJ1-1; TRBD1 might be the D (5 bases). The V and J ends lost 3 bases and 3 bases respectively, with 11 bases between them. CDR1 and CDR2 (germline): KGHSH, LQKENI. The CDR3 is made up of 14 amino acids. CDR3 protein: CASSPQGVDTEAFF. The DNA for the CDR3 is TGTGCCAGCTCACCCCAGGGTGTAGACACTGAAGCTTTCTTT.

The chain joins TRBV12-3 or TRBV12-4 to TRBJ1-4; D possibly corresponds to TRBD1 (5 bases). The CDR3 is 17 amino acids. The germline V and J ends were trimmed by 3 bases and 0 bases, with 14 bases remaining between them. CDR3 in amino acids: CASSFGTDFATNEKLFF. In nucleotides, the CDR3 is TGTGCCAGCAGTTTTGGGACGGACTTTGCAACTAATGAAAAACTGTTTTTT.

This clonotype has a count of ten or more. This chain links TRBV7-2 with TRBJ2-5; 7 bases are shared with TRBD1. Germline V gene data show CDR1 as SGHTA and CDR2 as FQGNSA. The CDR3 covers 15 residues. Trimming removed 0 bases from V and 5 bases from J; junction bases left unmatched: 6. The CDR3 DNA reads TGTGCCAGCAGCTTAGCAGGGGGCGACCGGGAGACCCAGTACTTC. Translation: CASSLAGGDRETQYF.

This clonotype occurred many times. This chain joins TRBV7-2 and TRBJ1-5, with D unresolved. Germline V gives CDR1 SGHTA, CDR2 FQGNSA. Between the trimmed V and J ends, which lost 1 base and 0 bases, there was a span of 10 bases. This CDR3 comprises 16 residues. CDR3 region: CASSLGQPYSNQPQHF. CDR3 DNA: TGTGCCAGCAGCTTAGGGCAGCCTTATAGCAATCAGCCCCAGCATTTT.